The clone carrying this T cell receptor beta chain is a singleton in its sample. Antigen specificity is unknown. The germline V gene encodes CDR1 SGDLS and CDR2 YYNGEE. The CDR3 spans 15 residues. V was pared by 0 bases and J by 4 bases, with 4 bases of the junction left unmatched. PCR was performed using 60 Vbeta and 13 Jbeta primers. Sequenced by immunoSEQ multiplex PCR; TCRdb stores in-frame clones only, minus some. The sample comprises fewer than 200,000 clones, roughly 82% of which are singletons, and roughly 0.5% rests with the top ten. This specimen belongs to a study of cytomegalovirus exposure and HLA in healthy donors. Study outcomes and limitations: One variant, a missense change in DCLRE1C, was linked in a later analysis to TCR beta V- and J-gene trimming.

This rearrangement joins TRBV9 to TRBJ2-5; 9 bases fit TRBD1. Sequences were obtained from PBMCs. The sequence was obtained from a woman aged 45-65 years in good health and CMV-seronegative. DNA for the CDR3: TGTGCCAGCAGCGTAGAGGGACAGGGTTCAGAGACCCAGTACTTC. Its protein is CASSVEGQGSETQYF.